This TCR beta chain was retrieved from a study of T cell clusters in autoimmune cytopenias. TRB was amplified by touch-down multiplex PCR, primer pools A and B combined. TCRdb re-called the multiplex PCR reads and catalogs CDR3 proteins one per entry, DNA excluded. This repertoire comprises fewer than 3,500 distinct CDR3 sequences; its ten largest clones make up approximately 3.5%. Its frequency marks this clonotype as medium-sized. The germline V gene has CDR1 SGHAT and CDR2 FQDESV (reference sequence). The CDR3 loop spans 15 amino acids. Roughly 38,000 genome equivalents of blood DNA were amplified for TRB.

The sample taken for sequencing was peripheral blood. This TCR was sampled from a human donor with an autoimmune cytopenia or autoimmune hepatitis (not recorded which). The chain couples TRBV11-1 to TRBJ2-1; TCRdb outputs TRBD1, but without DNA this stays unchecked. This CDR3 is CASSLAGTGGNEQFF.